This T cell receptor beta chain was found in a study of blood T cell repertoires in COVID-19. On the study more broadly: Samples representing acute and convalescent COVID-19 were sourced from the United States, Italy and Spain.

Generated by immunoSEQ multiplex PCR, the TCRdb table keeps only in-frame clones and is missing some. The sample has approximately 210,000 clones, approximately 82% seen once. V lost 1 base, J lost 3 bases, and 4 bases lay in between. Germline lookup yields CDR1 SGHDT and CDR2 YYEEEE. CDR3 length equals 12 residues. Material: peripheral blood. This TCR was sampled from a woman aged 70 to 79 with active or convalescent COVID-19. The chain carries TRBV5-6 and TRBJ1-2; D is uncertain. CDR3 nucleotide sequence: TGTGCCAGCAGCTTGCGAGACTATGGCTACACCTTC. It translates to CASSLRDYGYTF. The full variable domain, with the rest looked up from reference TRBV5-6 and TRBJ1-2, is DAGVTQSPTHLIKTRGQQVTLRCSPKSGHDTVSWYQQALGQGPQFIFQYYEEEERQRGNFPDRFSGHQFPNYSSELNVNALLLGDSALYLCASSLRDYGYTFGSGTRLTVV.